What follows are 23 T cell receptor beta chains derived from one specimen sequenced in a study of metastatic and nonmetastatic thyroid tumors. All patients were treatment-naive before thyroid surgery. MiXCR was used by TCRdb to re-call the PCR reads. Seen here are more than 10,000 clones, around 30% observed once, and the top ten hold around 17%. Sample: tumor tissue. These receptors originate from a female donor with papillary thyroid cancer or a benign thyroid nodule (not recorded which). Some clones in this sample may be carry-over from other donors' samples.

The gene calls are TRBV4-1 and TRBJ2-3, with 9 positions matching TRBD2. Germline loops: CDR1 MGHRA, CDR2 YSYEKL. V shed 0 bases and J 4 bases; nucleotides not matched to a gene: 11. The CDR3 has 18 residues. The CDR3 DNA follows: TGCGCCAGCAGCCAAGATCAAGATAGCGGGAGTAGGGCAGATACGCAGTATTTT. Amino acid sequence: CASSQDQDSGSRADTQYF.

This clone was observed a handful of times. This chain connects TRBV19 to TRBJ2-7; 10 positions agree with TRBD2. The CDR3 spans 15 residues. The V gene's germline CDR1 is LNHDA and CDR2 SQIVND (reference sequence). Germline trimming cut 5 bases from V and 0 bases from J; bases unmatched to any gene: 4. CDR3 sequence reads: CASSVAGGSSYEQYF. As DNA, the CDR3 is TGTGCCAGTAGTGTAGCGGGAGGCAGCTCCTACGAGCAGTACTTC.

The gene calls are TRBV27 and TRBJ1-1; no clear D gene. V shed 6 bases and J shed 1 base, with 12 bases lying between them. The germline V gene has CDR1 MNHEY and CDR2 SMNVEV (reference sequence). The CDR3 is 14 amino acids. The DNA for the CDR3 is TGTGCCAGCAGCACCGGACTGAGGAACACTGAAGCTTTCTTT. Protein sequence: CASSTGLRNTEAFF.

This clone is classed as medium-sized (0.01 to 0.1%). The chain combines TRBV7-2 with TRBJ1-6; 8 bases agree with TRBD1. CDR1 is SGHTA, CDR2 FQGNSA, per germline. The CDR3 runs to 17 residues. V shed 1 base and J 4 bases; nucleotides not matched to a gene: 6. As DNA, the CDR3 is TGTGCCAGCAGCTTAGTTGGGGGACAGGCTTATAATTCACCCCTCCACTTT. This sequence encodes CASSLVGGQAYNSPLHF.

The chain couples TRBV7-2 to TRBJ1-2; D unresolved. The CDR3 runs 15 residues. Per the germline V gene, CDR1 is SGHTA and CDR2 is FQGNSA. V lost 5 bases and J lost 3, with 16 bases in between. CDR3 sequence reads: CASSPGRGVDYGYTF. In DNA form, the CDR3 reads TGTGCCAGCAGCCCAGGACGGGGTGTGGACTATGGCTACACCTTC.

This clone has ten or more counts. The chain uses TRBV5-4 and TRBJ1-1, with 7 bases aligning to TRBD1. The CDR3 loop spans 15 amino acids. Per the germline V gene, CDR1 is SGHNT and CDR2 is YYREEE (reference sequence). V lost 1 base to trimming and J lost 0 bases; unmatched junction nucleotides: 3. The CDR3 here is CASSLPQGMNTEAFF. CDR3 nucleotide sequence: TGTGCCAGCAGCTTGCCACAGGGGATGAACACTGAAGCTTTCTTT.

CDR3 in DNA: TGTGCCAGCTCGCTCACGGCAGAGCTCACTGAAGCTTTCTTT. Protein: CASSLTAELTEAFF. The V and J genes are TRBV18 and TRBJ1-1; D unresolved. This CDR3 spans 14 amino acids. V gave up 6 bases and J gave up 4 bases, with 15 bases separating them. The germline gives CDR1 KGHSH, CDR2 LQKENI. Drawing the rest from reference TRBV18 and TRBJ1-1, the complete variable domain is NAGVMQNPRHLVRRRGQEARLRCSPMKGHSHVYWYRQLPEEGLKFMVYLQKENIIDESGMPKERFSAEFPKEGPSILRIQQVVRGDSAAYFCASSLTAELTEAFFGQGTRLTVV.

This clone was found a few times. The same CDR3 also results from other DNA sequences found in this sample. The chain is built from TRBV20-1 and TRBJ1-2, with 10 bases aligning to TRBD1. This CDR3 has 15 amino acids. Trimming at V came to 0 bases and at J to 3 bases, leaving 4 bases not matched to a gene. Germline assignment: CDR1 DFQATT and CDR2 SNEGSKA (reference sequence). For the CDR3, the DNA is TGCAGTGCTAGAGATGGACAGGGGGTCGACTATGGCTACACCTTC. Its translation: CSARDGQGVDYGYTF.

Ten or more counts support this clone. The rearrangement uses TRBV10-1 and TRBJ1-5; D not certain. The CDR3 contains 12 residues. V was shortened by 4 bases and J by 5 bases, with 6 bases between the two germline ends. Per germline, CDR1 WNHNN and CDR2 SYGVQD (reference sequence). This CDR3 is CASSAGYQPQHF. The CDR3, as DNA: TGCGCCAGCAGTGCGGGGTATCAGCCCCAGCATTTT.

This chain connects TRBV19 to TRBJ1-1; the match to TRBD1 covers 7 bases. The ends lost 4 bases at V and 7 bases at J; junction bases unmatched: 12. The CDR3 has 15 residues. From germline, CDR1 is LNHDA and CDR2 SQIVND (reference sequence). In nucleotides, the CDR3 is TGTGCCAGTAGTACCCACAACACAGGGGCGGGTGAAGCTTTCTTT. Protein sequence: CASSTHNTGAGEAFF.

A few counts support this clone. The V and J genes are TRBV6-1 and TRBJ1-3, with D possibly TRBD1 on 6 matching bases. Germline CDR1 and CDR2: MNHNS and SASEGT. The CDR3 length is 14 residues. V lost 8 bases and J 2 bases, leaving 13 bases between the germline ends. CDR3 sequence (DNA): TGTGCCAGCGGAACAGGGTCCACTGGAAACACCATATATTTT. Its translation: CASGTGSTGNTIYF.

The V gene is TRBV30, the J gene TRBJ1-5; tentatively, D is TRBD1 (5 bases). Germline values: CDR1 GTSNPN, CDR2 SVGIG (reference sequence). The V end lost 3 bases, the J end lost 7 bases, and 16 bases lay between the germline ends. The CDR3 length is 14 residues. The CDR3 bases are TGTGCCTGGAGCGGGGGAGGCGAATCACAGCCCCAGCATTTT. It translates to CAWSGGGESQPQHF. Based on the CDR3 plus reference TRBV30 and TRBJ1-5, the full variable domain is SQTIHQWPATLVQPVGSPLSLECTVEGTSNPNLYWYRQAAGRGLQLLFYSVGIGQISSEVPQNLSASRPQDRQFILSSKKLLLSDSGFYLCAWSGGGESQPQHFGDGTRLSIL.

This clone was detected only a few times. This chain links TRBV13 with TRBJ2-7; D is ambiguous. The CDR3 extends over 12 amino acids. The V end lost 1 base, the J end lost 5 bases, and 6 bases lay between the germline ends. Looked up from germline, CDR1 is PRHDT and CDR2 is FYEKMQ (reference sequence). The CDR3 sequence: CASSLDLDEQYF. In DNA form, the CDR3 reads TGTGCCAGCAGCTTAGATCTCGACGAGCAGTACTTC.

This chain links TRBV6-1 with TRBJ2-7; 9 nucleotides match TRBD2. The CDR3 is 14 residues long. The V segment lost 4 bases and the J segment 2 bases; nucleotides outside the gene matches: 3. Per germline, CDR1 MNHNS and CDR2 SASEGT. In DNA form, the CDR3 reads TGTGCCAGCAGTGTGACTAGCGGACCCTACGAGCAGTACTTC. Translated: CASSVTSGPYEQYF.

About this clone: It is likely a read error, because the conserved phenylalanine at the end of the CDR3 is missing. The chain is built from TRBV12-3 or TRBV12-4 and TRBJ1-2; D possibly corresponds to TRBD1 (6 bases). CDR3 length equals 13 residues. With 6 bases removed from V and 8 bases from J, the gap between germline ends came to 16 bases. The CDR3 region is CASRLYRAGGYTL. The DNA for the CDR3 is TGTGCCAGCAGGTTGTACAGGGCTGGGGGCTACACCCTC.

The rearrangement links TRBV30 to TRBJ1-1; no clear D gene. The CDR3 consists of 13 residues. With 2 bases removed from V and 1 base from J, the gap between germline ends came to 8 bases. Germline assignment: CDR1 GTSNPN and CDR2 SVGIG (reference sequence). The CDR3 region has the DNA TGTGCCTGGAGTTCCTCGACGAACACTGAAGCTTTCTTT. It codes for CAWSSSTNTEAFF. The variable domain in full, completed from reference TRBV30 and TRBJ1-1, reads SQTIHQWPATLVQPVGSPLSLECTVEGTSNPNLYWYRQAAGRGLQLLFYSVGIGQISSEVPQNLSASRPQDRQFILSSKKLLLSDSGFYLCAWSSSTNTEAFFGQGTRLTVV.

This clone showed up just a few times. Being one base from a much bigger clone, this may be a read error. The chain is built from TRBV6-2 or TRBV6-3 and TRBJ2-3; D unresolved. V was shortened by 5 bases and J by 10 bases, with 16 bases between the two germline ends. This CDR3 comprises 13 residues. Germline CDR1 and CDR2: MNHEY and SVGEGT. This chain's CDR3 is CASSTNPPGAQYF. The DNA for the CDR3 is TGTGCCAGCAGTACGAACCCCCCGGGCGCGCAGTATTTT.

This clone was counted only a few times. The rearrangement links TRBV7-2 to TRBJ2-1; TRBD2 matches 7 bases. V shed 4 bases, J shed 9 bases, and the junction held 0 bases outside the gene matches. Looked up from germline, CDR1 is SGHTA and CDR2 is FQGNSA. The CDR3 totals 11 residues. The CDR3 DNA sequence: TGTGCCAGCAGCTCTAGCGGTGAGCAGTTCTTC. This encodes CASSSSGEQFF.

This clone is judged medium-sized. The chain combines TRBV7-8 with TRBJ1-2; D is possibly TRBD1 (6 bases). Trimming left V 1 base short and J 3 bases short, with 18 bases between. There are 17 residues in the CDR3. CDR1 is SGHVS and CDR2 is FQNEAQ in the germline V gene. The CDR3 sequence is CASSLGPGGRGDYGYTF. Here the CDR3 DNA reads TGTGCCAGCAGCTTAGGGCCGGGAGGCAGGGGAGACTATGGCTACACCTTC.

This clone was seen repeatedly, ten times or more. The rearrangement joins TRBV5-5 to TRBJ2-7; TRBD1 matches 9 bases. In germline, CDR1 is SGHKS, CDR2 YYEKEE (reference sequence). V was pared by 4 bases and J by 4 bases, with 12 bases of the junction left unmatched. The CDR3 is 16 amino acids. The CDR3 DNA reads as TGTGCCAGCAGCAATAACCTCCGGGACAGGGAATACGAGCAGTACTTC. This encodes CASSNNLRDREYEQYF.

This clone was detected ten times or more. The V call is TRBV3-1, the J call TRBJ2-3; tentatively, D is TRBD2 (6 bases). There are 15 residues in the CDR3. Between the trimmed V and J ends, which lost 2 bases and 1 base, there was a span of 10 bases. In germline, CDR1 is LGHDT, CDR2 YNNKEL (reference sequence). The CDR3 is CASSQYGGGTDTQYF. DNA for the CDR3: TGTGCCAGCAGCCAATATGGCGGGGGCACAGATACGCAGTATTTT.

This clone was observed a few times. The CDR3 region has the DNA TGTGCCAGCAGTTACTCGAGGCGGCACGAGCAGTACTTC. Translation gives CASSYSRRHEQYF. This chain links TRBV6-6 with TRBJ2-7; D not resolved. This CDR3 comprises 13 residues. The V gene lost 0 bases and the J gene lost 5 bases, with 8 bases spanning the gap. Germline V gene lookup returns CDR1 MNHNY and CDR2 SVGAGI (reference sequence).

This clone is labeled as medium-sized. The V gene is TRBV4-3, the J gene TRBJ2-3; 12 nucleotides match TRBD2. The trim removed 3 bases at V and 6 bases at J, leaving 7 bases unmatched. Germline V lookup: CDR1 LGHNA, CDR2 YSLEER. CDR3 length: 16 amino acids. DNA for the CDR3: TGCGCCAGCAGCCACCTGCTAGCGGGAGGGCCCGATACGCAGTATTTT. Its protein product is CASSHLLAGGPDTQYF.